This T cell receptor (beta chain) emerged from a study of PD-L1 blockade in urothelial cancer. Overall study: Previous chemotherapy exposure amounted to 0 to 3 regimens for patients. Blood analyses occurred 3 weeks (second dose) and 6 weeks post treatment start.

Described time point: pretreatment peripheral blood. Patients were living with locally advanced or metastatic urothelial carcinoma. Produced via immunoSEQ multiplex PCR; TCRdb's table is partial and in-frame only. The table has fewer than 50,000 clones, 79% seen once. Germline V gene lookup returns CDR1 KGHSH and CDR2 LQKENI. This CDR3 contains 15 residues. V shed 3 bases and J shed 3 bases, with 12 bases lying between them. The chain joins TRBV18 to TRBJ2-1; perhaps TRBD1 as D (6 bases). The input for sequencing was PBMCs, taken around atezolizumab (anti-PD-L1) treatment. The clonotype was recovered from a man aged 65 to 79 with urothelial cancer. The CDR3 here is CASSPPAGVYNEQFF. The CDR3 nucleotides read TGTGCCAGCTCACCTCCGGCAGGGGTCTACAATGAGCAGTTCTTC.